The present entry profiles one TCR beta chain with its context. The sample comes from a study of T cell changes during pregnancy in multiple sclerosis. The protocol was immunoSEQ multiplex PCR, while the TCRdb copy is restricted to in-frame clones and leaves out a portion. The table lists 45,000 to 55,000 clones, roughly 90% of them singletons, with under 2% in the top ten. The receptor was isolated from a female donor with multiple sclerosis, enrolled in a pregnancy study. Sequencing was performed on peripheral blood, taken in the first trimester of pregnancy.

The CDR3 protein is CASSVAGRGTDTQYF. CDR3 DNA sequence: TGTGCCAGCAGCGTAGCGGGAAGAGGCACAGATACGCAGTATTTT. The chain has TRBV9 and TRBJ2-3, with a tentative D call TRBD2 (5 bases). Germline CDR1 and CDR2: SGDLS and YYNGEE. This CDR3 has 15 amino acids. V was clipped by 0 bases and J by 1 base, with 9 bases between them.